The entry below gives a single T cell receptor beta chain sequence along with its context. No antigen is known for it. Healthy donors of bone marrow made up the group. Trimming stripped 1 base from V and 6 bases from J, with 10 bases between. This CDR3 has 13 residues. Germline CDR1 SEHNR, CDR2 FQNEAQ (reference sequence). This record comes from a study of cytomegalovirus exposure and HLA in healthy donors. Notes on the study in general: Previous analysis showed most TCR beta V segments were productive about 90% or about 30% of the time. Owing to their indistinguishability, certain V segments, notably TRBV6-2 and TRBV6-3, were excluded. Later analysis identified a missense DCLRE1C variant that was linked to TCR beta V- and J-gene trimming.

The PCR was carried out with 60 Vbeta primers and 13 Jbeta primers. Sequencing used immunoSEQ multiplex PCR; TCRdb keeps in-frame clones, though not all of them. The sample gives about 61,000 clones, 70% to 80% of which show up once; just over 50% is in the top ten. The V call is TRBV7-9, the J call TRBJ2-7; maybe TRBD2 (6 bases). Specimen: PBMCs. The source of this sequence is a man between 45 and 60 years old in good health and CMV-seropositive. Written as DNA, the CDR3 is TGTGCCAGCAGCTTAGACGGTAGCGGCGAGCAGTACTTC. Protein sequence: CASSLDGSGEQYF.